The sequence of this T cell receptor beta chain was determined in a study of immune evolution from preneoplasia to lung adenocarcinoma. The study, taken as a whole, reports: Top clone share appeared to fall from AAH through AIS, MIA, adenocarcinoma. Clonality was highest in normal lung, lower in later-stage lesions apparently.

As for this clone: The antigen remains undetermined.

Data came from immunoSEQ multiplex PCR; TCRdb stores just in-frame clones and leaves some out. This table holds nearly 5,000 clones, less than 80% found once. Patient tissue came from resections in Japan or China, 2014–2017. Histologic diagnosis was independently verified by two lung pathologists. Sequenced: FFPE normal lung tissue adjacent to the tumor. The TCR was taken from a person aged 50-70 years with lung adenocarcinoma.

CDR3 sequence: CASSLGRTSGYEQYF. Here the CDR3 DNA reads TGCGCCAGCAGCCTCGGTCGGACTAGCGGCTACGAGCAGTACTTC. The chain joins TRBV5-1 to TRBJ2-7, with 10 bases aligning to TRBD2. Losses at the gene ends were 4 bases for V and 3 bases for J; bases not matched to a gene: 7. This CDR3 has 15 amino acids. In germline, CDR1 is SGHRS, CDR2 YFSETQ.